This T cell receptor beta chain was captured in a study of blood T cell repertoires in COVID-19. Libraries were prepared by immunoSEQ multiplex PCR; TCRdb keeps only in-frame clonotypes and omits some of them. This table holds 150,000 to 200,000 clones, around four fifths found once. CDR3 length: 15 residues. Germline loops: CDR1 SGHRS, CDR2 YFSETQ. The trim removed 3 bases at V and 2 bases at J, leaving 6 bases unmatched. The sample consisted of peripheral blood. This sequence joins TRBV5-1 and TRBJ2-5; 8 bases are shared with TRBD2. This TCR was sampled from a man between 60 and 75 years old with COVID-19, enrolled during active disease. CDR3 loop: CASSSPGGEQETQYF. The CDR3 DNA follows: TGCGCCAGCAGCTCGCCGGGAGGGGAACAAGAGACCCAGTACTTC.